The entry below gives a single T cell receptor (beta chain) sequence along with its context. Profiled with immunoSEQ multiplex PCR; TCRdb holds only in-frame clones, not every one. Among tens of thousands of clones, 90% to 95% were seen once, and the ten largest hold 0.95% to 1%. V shed 5 bases, J shed 0 bases, and the junction held 2 bases outside the gene matches. Germline CDR1 SEHNR, CDR2 FQNEAQ (reference sequence). This CDR3 has 15 residues. The entry originates in a study of T cell changes during pregnancy in multiple sclerosis. This sequence joins TRBV7-9 and TRBJ1-5; 9 bases are shared with TRBD1. This sample comprised peripheral blood, obtained after pregnancy. The receptor was isolated from a female donor with multiple sclerosis, enrolled in a pregnancy study. The CDR3 DNA reads as TGTGCCAGCAGCCGGACAGGGGCTAGCAATCAGCCCCAGCATTTT. Its protein is CASSRTGASNQPQHF.